The 17 T cell receptor beta chains given below trace back to one sample, sequenced in a study of blood T cell repertoires in COVID-19. Only in-frame clones appear in the TCRdb table, and some are missing; sequencing was by immunoSEQ multiplex PCR. The sample comprises over 70,000 clones, 75% to 90% of which are singletons, and around 10% rests with the top ten. The source material was peripheral blood. These receptors were obtained from a man older than 75 with acute or convalescent COVID-19.

CDR3 DNA sequence: TGTGCCAGCAGCCAAGAGCTAGCGGGGGGGCAAGGGCAGTTCTTC. Its translation: CASSQELAGGQGQFF. V is TRBV3-1 (or the pseudogene TRBV3-2) and J is TRBJ2-1; the match to TRBD2 covers 12 bases. In germline, CDR1 is LGHDT, CDR2 YNNKEL (reference sequence). V lost 0 bases and J lost 12; bases outside the gene matches: 6. The CDR3 is made up of 15 amino acids.

The chain joins TRBV5-1 to TRBJ2-7; possible D gene TRBD2, 7 bases. The germline V and J ends were trimmed by 4 bases and 3 bases, with 14 bases remaining between them. Germline CDR1 SGHRS, CDR2 YFSETQ. This CDR3 region has 14 residues. For the CDR3, the DNA is TGCGCCAGCAGCAGCCGCGGGGGACACTACGAGCAGTACTTC. Its translation: CASSSRGGHYEQYF.

A few counts support this clone. The chain uses TRBV27 and TRBJ1-5; TRBD1 matches at 8 bases. Trimming took 5 bases from V and 1 from J; bases not matched to a gene: 4. The length of the CDR3 is 15 residues. The V gene's germline CDR1 is MNHEY and CDR2 SMNVEV (reference sequence). The CDR3 sequence is CASSPDRESNQPQHF. The CDR3 nucleotides read TGTGCCAGCAGTCCGGACAGGGAAAGCAATCAGCCCCAGCATTTT.

The chain is built from TRBV10-3 and TRBJ2-1; 8 bases align to TRBD2. The CDR3 is 15 amino acids. Germline V gene sequence: CDR1 ENHRY, CDR2 SYGVKD. The V and J ends lost 5 bases and 3 bases, in that order; junction bases with no gene match: 6. The CDR3 protein is CAISLAGLLYNEQFF. DNA for the CDR3: TGTGCCATCAGTTTAGCGGGACTACTCTACAATGAGCAGTTCTTC.

The chain joins TRBV6-5 to TRBJ1-5; TRBD1 agrees at 8 bases. The CDR3 runs 15 residues. The trim removed 6 bases at V and 8 bases at J, leaving 12 bases unmatched. The germline V gene encodes CDR1 MNHEY and CDR2 SVGAGI. CDR3 DNA: TGTGCCAGCAGCCCCAGGGGGCGGATTAACGAGCCCCAGCATTTT. Residues: CASSPRGRINEPQHF.

The V call is TRBV25-1, the J call TRBJ2-1, with 8 bases aligning to TRBD1. Germline CDR1 MGHDK, CDR2 SYGVNS. V lost 6 bases and J lost 4; bases outside the gene matches: 8. The CDR3 contains 15 residues. Here the CDR3 DNA reads TGTGCCAGCAGCCCTGACAGGGGCCCTTACAATGAGCAGTTCTTC. Amino acid sequence: CASSPDRGPYNEQFF.

V usage is TRBV28 and J usage is TRBJ1-2; the D gene is possibly TRBD1 (5 bases). The CDR3 spans 14 residues. Germline values: CDR1 MDHEN, CDR2 SYDVKM. V gave up 8 bases and J gave up 2 bases, with 15 bases separating them. CDR3 DNA: TGTGCCAGCTCAACTGGGGCGTCGAACTATGGCTACACCTTC. It yields the protein CASSTGASNYGYTF.

The chain carries TRBV7-2 and TRBJ1-5; D ambiguous. V was clipped by 5 bases and J by 7 bases, with 21 bases between them. The CDR3 extends over 16 amino acids. The germline V gene encodes CDR1 SGHTA and CDR2 FQGNSA. DNA of the CDR3: TGTGCCAGCAGCCCTCTAGGCTCCACTAGGGAGCAGCCCCAGCATTTT. Encoded protein: CASSPLGSTREQPQHF. Combining the CDR3 with reference TRBV7-2 and TRBJ1-5 gives the whole variable domain GAGVSQSPSNKVTEKGKDVELRCDPISGHTALYWYRQSLGQGLEFLIYFQGNSAPDKSGLPSDRFSAERTGGSVSTLTIQRTQQEDSAVYLCASSPLGSTREQPQHFGDGTRLSIL.

The chain links TRBV27 to TRBJ2-3; 7 bases map to TRBD1. The CDR3 is 13 amino acids. The trim removed 4 bases at V and 8 bases at J, leaving 6 bases unmatched. Germline V CDR1 and CDR2: MNHEY, SMNVEV (reference sequence). Here the CDR3 reads CASSWDRRGTQYF. CDR3 in DNA: TGTGCCAGCAGTTGGGACAGAAGAGGTACGCAGTATTTT.

The V call is TRBV28, the J call TRBJ1-2; TRBD1 matches 9 bases. The CDR3 runs 15 residues. After removal of 2 bases from V and 7 bases from J, the junction contained 8 bases not matched to a gene. Germline values: CDR1 MDHEN, CDR2 SYDVKM. The CDR3 spells CASSLQGQGSIGYTF. The CDR3 coding sequence is TGTGCCAGCAGTTTACAGGGACAGGGATCCATTGGCTACACCTTC.

V gene TRBV7-9 combines with J gene TRBJ2-1, with 8 nucleotides matching TRBD2. Germline CDR1 and CDR2: SEHNR and FQNEAQ (reference sequence). This CDR3 is built from 15 residues. J lost 6 bases, V lost 4 bases, and 8 bases had no gene match. As DNA, the CDR3 is TGTGCCAGCAGCTCAACTAGCGGTAAGATCAATGAGCAGTTCTTC. Translation gives CASSSTSGKINEQFF.

This chain joins TRBV5-5 and TRBJ2-5; 14 nucleotides align to TRBD2. V lost 3 bases, J lost 2 bases, and 3 bases stayed unmatched. Germline V gives CDR1 SGHKS, CDR2 YYEKEE (reference sequence). The CDR3 spans 16 residues. In nucleotides, the CDR3 is TGTGCCAGCAGCTACGGACTAGCGGGAGGTCAAGAGACCCAGTACTTC. Translating it yields CASSYGLAGGQETQYF.

The rearrangement links TRBV7-8 to TRBJ2-7; TRBD2 matches 16 bases. Germline CDR1 and CDR2: SGHVS and FQNEAQ. The CDR3 is 17 amino acids. Trimming cost V 5 bases and J 0 bases; bases outside gene matches: 4. The DNA for the CDR3 is TGTGCCAGCAGCACCGGGACTAGCGGGAGGGCCTCCTACGAGCAGTACTTC. Protein sequence: CASSTGTSGRASYEQYF.

This chain connects TRBV27 to TRBJ1-5; TRBD1 aligns across 7 bases. V was pared by 4 bases and J by 0 bases, with 6 bases of the junction left unmatched. Germline CDR1 reads MNHEY; CDR2 reads SMNVEV (reference sequence). CDR3 length equals 16 residues. CDR3 nucleotide sequence: TGTGCCAGCAGTTCATGGACAGGATATAGCAATCAGCCCCAGCATTTT. Its translation is CASSSWTGYSNQPQHF.

This chain uses TRBV28 with TRBJ1-5, with 8 nucleotides matching TRBD1. CDR1 is MDHEN and CDR2 is SYDVKM in the germline V gene. The length of the CDR3 is 16 residues. J lost 5 bases, V lost 3 bases, and 9 bases had no gene match. CDR3 nucleotide sequence: TGTGCCAGCAGTTTTCTAACAGGGGGATCCTATCAGCCCCAGCATTTT. Amino acids: CASSFLTGGSYQPQHF.

V usage is TRBV24-1 and J usage is TRBJ1-2, with TRBD1 as a possible D gene (5 bases). The CDR3 covers 14 residues. Germline values: CDR1 KGHDR, CDR2 SFDVKD. The germline V and J ends were trimmed by 4 bases and 8 bases, with 16 bases remaining between them. The CDR3 region is CATSESNRGIGYTF. The CDR3 DNA sequence: TGTGCCACCAGTGAATCGAATCGGGGGATCGGCTACACCTTC.

The chain combines TRBV5-1 with TRBJ1-1; 7 nucleotides align to TRBD1. The CDR3 has 14 amino acids. Germline V gene lookup returns CDR1 SGHRS and CDR2 YFSETQ. V shed 3 bases, J shed 5 bases, and the junction held 7 bases outside the gene matches. This chain's CDR3 is CASSSGTAGTEAFF. The CDR3, as DNA: TGCGCCAGCAGCTCCGGGACAGCCGGGACTGAAGCTTTCTTT.